Each of the 15 T cell receptor beta chains below was sequenced from the same sample in a study of blood T cell repertoires in COVID-19. Method: immunoSEQ multiplex PCR; TCRdb's copy keeps in-frame clones and lacks some. Here the sample spans 250,000 or so clones, about 82% being singletons. The sequencing sample was made of PBMCs or T cells enriched from blood (not recorded which). Receptor source: a woman aged 50 to 60 who had recovered from COVID-19.

The CDR3 region is CASTFEGEQYF. The CDR3 nucleotides read TGCGCCAGCACCTTCGAGGGCGAGCAGTACTTC. V is TRBV5-1 and J is TRBJ2-7, with a possible D match to TRBD2 (5 bases). Deletions cut 6 bases from V and 6 bases from J, with 10 bases between. Per the germline V gene, CDR1 is SGHRS and CDR2 is YFSETQ. This CDR3 has 11 amino acids.

This clone appeared once. The chain joins TRBV5-8 to TRBJ2-5, with D tentatively TRBD1 (6 bases). Trimming stripped 6 bases from V and 5 bases from J, with 11 bases between. CDR3 size: 12 residues. Germline CDR1 is SGHTS and CDR2 is YDEGEE. The CDR3 region has the DNA TGTGCCAGCAATGACAGGCGGGAGACCCAGTACTTC. This translates into CASNDRRETQYF.

CDR3 amino acids: CASSRTGQSTEAFF. The CDR3 region has the DNA TGTGCCAGCAGCCGGACAGGGCAGAGCACTGAAGCTTTCTTT. The V and J genes are TRBV5-6 and TRBJ1-1; 8 nucleotides match TRBD1. There are 14 residues in the CDR3. The trim removed 4 bases at V and 4 bases at J, leaving 6 bases unmatched. Looked up from germline, CDR1 is SGHDT and CDR2 is YYEEEE.

The chain uses TRBV5-1 and TRBJ2-7; 8 bases line up with TRBD1. After removal of 0 bases from V and 2 bases from J, the junction contained 4 bases not matched to a gene. This CDR3 is built from 15 residues. Germline CDR1 reads SGHRS; CDR2 reads YFSETQ. CDR3 region: CASSLDGTGAYEQYF. In nucleotides, the CDR3 is TGCGCCAGCAGCTTGGATGGGACAGGAGCCTACGAGCAGTACTTC.

V is TRBV2 and J is TRBJ1-1, with D unresolved. The CDR3 is made up of 14 amino acids. Trimming took off 4 bases at V and 0 bases at J, with 9 bases between the two ends. The germline CDR1 and CDR2 sequences are SNHLY and FYNNEI. Written as DNA, the CDR3 is TGTGCCAGCAGTGTCGCGGGTTTGAACACTGAAGCTTTCTTT. Translation gives CASSVAGLNTEAFF. The full variable domain, in which reference TRBV2 and TRBJ1-1 provide the parts outside the CDR3, is EPEVTQTPSHQVTQMGQEVILRCVPISNHLYFYWYRQILGQKVEFLVSFYNNEISEKSEIFDDQFSVERPDGSNFTLKIRSTKLEDSAMYFCASSVAGLNTEAFFGQGTRLTVV.

This rearrangement joins TRBV19 to TRBJ2-1, with 7 positions matching TRBD2. CDR3 length equals 12 residues. Germline V gene sequence: CDR1 LNHDA, CDR2 SQIVND (reference sequence). V trimming: 1 base; J trimming: 12 bases; junction bases outside the gene matches: 3. For the CDR3, the DNA is TGTGCCAGTAGTATAGGGGAGCGGGGGCAGTTCTTC. This sequence encodes CASSIGERGQFF.

J is TRBJ1-1 and V is TRBV3-1 (or the pseudogene TRBV3-2), with D perhaps matching TRBD1 (5 bases). Germline V gene data show CDR1 as LGHDT and CDR2 as YNNKEL (reference sequence). The CDR3 runs to 13 residues. V lost 4 bases to trimming and J lost 6 bases, with 12 bases between them. As DNA, the CDR3 is TGTGCCAGCAGCCGAGGGACTGTATCTGAAGCTTTCTTT. Protein product: CASSRGTVSEAFF.

The chain employs TRBV2 and TRBJ1-6, with TRBD1 matching over 9 bases. This CDR3 comprises 17 residues. Germline loops: CDR1 SNHLY, CDR2 FYNNEI. J lost 9 bases, V lost 6 bases, and 15 bases had no gene match. For the CDR3, the DNA is TGTGCCAGCAGGAGGACAGGGGCCGCTCTAGCAGGTTCACCCCTCCACTTT. It encodes CASRRTGAALAGSPLHF.

This sequence joins TRBV11-3 and TRBJ2-1, with D possibly being TRBD2 (5 bases). Per the germline V gene, CDR1 is SGHNT and CDR2 is YENEEA. The CDR3 sequence is 14 residues long. Trimming removed 2 bases from V and 7 bases from J, with 12 bases in between. CDR3 DNA: TGTGCCAGCAGCTTACTTCGGGGAATTAATGAGCAGTTCTTC. Translating it yields CASSLLRGINEQFF.

The V call is TRBV5-1, the J call TRBJ2-4; the match to TRBD1 covers 9 bases. The junction had 10 bases not matched to a gene; V was cut back by 4 bases and J by 8 bases. Looked up from germline, CDR1 is SGHRS and CDR2 is YFSETQ. The CDR3 runs to 15 residues. In DNA, the CDR3 is TGCGCCAGCAGCCTTACAGGGGGCCTCTCGGACATTCAGTACTTC. It codes for CASSLTGGLSDIQYF.

This chain links TRBV13 with TRBJ2-5; the D is unclear. The germline V gene encodes CDR1 PRHDT and CDR2 FYEKMQ (reference sequence). The CDR3 loop spans 11 amino acids. V was pared by 5 bases and J by 5 bases, with 6 bases between. CDR3: CASSLLETQYF. The DNA of the CDR3 is TGTGCCAGCAGCCTTCTGGAGACCCAGTACTTC. Filled out from reference TRBV13 and TRBJ2-5, the complete variable domain reads AAGVIQSPRHLIKEKRETATLKCYPIPRHDTVYWYQQGPGQDPQFLISFYEKMQSDKGSIPDRFSAQQFSDYHSELNMSSLELGDSALYFCASSLLETQYFGPGTRLLVL.

This clone was observed a single time. The V call is TRBV27, the J call TRBJ1-1; 9 nucleotides align to TRBD1. The CDR3 is made up of 13 amino acids. CDR1 and CDR2 (germline): MNHEY, SMNVEV (reference sequence). J lost 1 base, V lost 8 bases, and 2 bases had no gene match. Here the CDR3 DNA reads TGTGCCAGCTGGGACAGGGCGAACACTGAAGCTTTCTTT. Translated, it gives CASWDRANTEAFF.

This clone appeared a few times. The V and J genes are TRBV28 and TRBJ1-2, with D uncertain. V was pared by 4 bases and J by 6 bases, with 6 bases between. The length of the CDR3 is 11 residues. Germline CDR1 reads MDHEN; CDR2 reads SYDVKM. The CDR3 loop is CASSSRDGYTF. DNA for the CDR3: TGTGCCAGCAGTTCGAGGGATGGCTACACCTTC.

Only one count was recorded for this clone. The gene calls are TRBV19 and TRBJ2-7; 7 nucleotides agree with TRBD1. Germline CDR1 and CDR2: LNHDA and SQIVND (reference sequence). The CDR3 runs 13 residues. J was trimmed by 2 bases and V by 6 bases; bases with no gene match: 4. The CDR3 bases are TGTGCCAGTAGGCGACAGGGTACCTACGAGCAGTACTTC. Its protein is CASRRQGTYEQYF.

The sample holds one count of this clone. The V call is TRBV10-3, the J call TRBJ1-5, with TRBD1 identical over 11 bases. V trimming: 4 bases; J trimming: 7 bases; junction bases outside the gene matches: 3. Germline V CDR1 and CDR2: ENHRY, SYGVKD. CDR3 length equals 14 residues. The CDR3 DNA is TGTGCCATCAGTGGGACAGGGGGCGGCCAGCCCCAGCATTTT. Its protein product is CAISGTGGGQPQHF.